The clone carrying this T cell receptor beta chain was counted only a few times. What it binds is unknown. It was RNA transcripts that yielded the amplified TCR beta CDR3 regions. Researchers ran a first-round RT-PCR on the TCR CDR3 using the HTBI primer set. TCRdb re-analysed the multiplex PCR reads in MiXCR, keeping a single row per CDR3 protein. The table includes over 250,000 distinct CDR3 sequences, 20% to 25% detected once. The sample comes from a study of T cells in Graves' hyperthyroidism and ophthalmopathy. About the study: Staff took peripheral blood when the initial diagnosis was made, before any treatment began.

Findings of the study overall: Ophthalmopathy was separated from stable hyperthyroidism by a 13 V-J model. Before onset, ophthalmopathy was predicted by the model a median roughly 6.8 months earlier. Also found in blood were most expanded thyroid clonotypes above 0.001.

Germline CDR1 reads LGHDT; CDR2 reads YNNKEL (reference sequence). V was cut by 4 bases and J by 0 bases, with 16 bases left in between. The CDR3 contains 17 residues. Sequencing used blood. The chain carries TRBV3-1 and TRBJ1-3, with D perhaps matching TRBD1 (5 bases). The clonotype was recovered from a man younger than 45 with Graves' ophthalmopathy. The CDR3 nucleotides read TGTGCCAGCAGCCTTATGACAGCCCTCGGCTCTGGAAACACCATATATTTT. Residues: CASSLMTALGSGNTIYF. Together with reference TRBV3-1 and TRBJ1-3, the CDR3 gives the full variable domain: DTAVSQTPKYLVTQMGNDKSIKCEQNLGHDTMYWYKQDSKKFLKIMFSYNNKELIINETVPNRFSPKSPDKAHLNLHINSLELGDSAVYFCASSLMTALGSGNTIYFGEGSWLTVV.